This T cell receptor beta chain was recorded in a study of blood T cells in healthy people across ages. Per-sample PBMC isolation yielded at least 6.5 million cells. Then a second PCR, running roughly 7 to 11 cycles, was carried out with a sample-barcoded 5' primer and a J-beta primer mix. A template-switch adaptor with 12 random nucleotides tagged each cDNA molecule. TCRdb reprocessed the 5' RACE reads via MiXCR and lists one record per CDR3 protein. The repertoire holds about 1,800,000 distinct CDR3 sequences, with about 28% as singletons. This clonotype was observed a handful of times. V was clipped by 5 bases and J by 13 bases; unmatched bases: 12. CDR1 is DFQATT and CDR2 is SNEGSKA in the germline V gene (reference sequence). The CDR3 loop spans 14 amino acids.

This TCR came from a woman in her 30s in good health. Sequenced sample: blood. The chain links TRBV20-1 to TRBJ2-4, with TRBD2 matching 12 bases. CDR3: CSAASGRAYNEQYF. The CDR3 DNA reads as TGCAGTGCTGCTAGCGGGAGGGCCTACAATGAGCAGTACTTC.